This entry lists 19 T cell receptor beta chains sequenced from one sample in a study of a mutant IDH1 vaccine in newly diagnosed glioma. Data came from immunoSEQ multiplex PCR; TCRdb stores just in-frame clones and leaves some out. This sample has 85,000 to 100,000 clones, with around 77% found just once. Specified time point: baseline, week 1 (first vaccination visit). Treatment given: pre-vaccination baseline after standard-of-care therapy. The sample here was PBMCs, taken from a glioma patient treated with radiotherapy, temozolomide or both. All receptors come from a man between 35 and 55 years old with glioma.

The gene calls are TRBV4-3 and TRBJ2-5; D is undetermined. This CDR3 comprises 15 residues. Trimming removed 0 bases from V and 6 bases from J, with 14 bases in between. Per the germline V gene, CDR1 is LGHNA and CDR2 is YSLEER. CDR3 nucleotides: TGCGCCAGCAGCCAAGATTTTCGAGCATCCAAGACCCAGTACTTC. Translated, it gives CASSQDFRASKTQYF.

This clone turned up a few times. The rearrangement links TRBV5-6 to TRBJ1-2; D gene uncertain. The V end lost 5 bases, the J end lost 2 bases, and 13 bases lay between the germline ends. This CDR3 has 14 amino acids. Germline V lookup: CDR1 SGHDT, CDR2 YYEEEE. The CDR3 spells CASSYVTLNYGYTF. For the CDR3, the DNA is TGTGCCAGCAGTTACGTGACTTTAAACTATGGCTACACCTTC.

The chain carries TRBV5-4 and TRBJ2-2; 12 positions agree with TRBD1. Germline V CDR1 and CDR2: SGHNT, YYREEE (reference sequence). The ends lost 4 bases at V and 7 bases at J; junction bases unmatched: 11. There are 17 residues in the CDR3. CDR3 DNA: TGTGCCAGCAGCAAACAGGGACAGGGGGCAATCGGCGGGGAGCTGTTTTTT. This gives the protein CASSKQGQGAIGGELFF.

The CDR3 DNA follows: TGTGCCAGCAGCCCGTCGTCGATACCGAACACTGAAGCTTTCTTT. Its protein is CASSPSSIPNTEAFF. The J gene is TRBJ1-1, the V gene TRBV5-4, with no clear D. This CDR3 contains 15 residues. Germline assignment: CDR1 SGHNT and CDR2 YYREEE (reference sequence). Trimming took 4 bases from V and 1 from J, leaving 14 bases between them.

CDR3: CASSSGLAGVSDTQYF. The CDR3 DNA sequence: TGTGCCAGCAGCTCCGGACTAGCGGGAGTATCAGATACGCAGTATTTT. V and J are TRBV11-3 and TRBJ2-3; 13 bases fit TRBD2. Germline CDR1 SGHNT, CDR2 YENEEA. Trimming removed 4 bases from V and 4 bases from J; junction bases left unmatched: 5. The CDR3 has 16 residues. The variable domain in full, completed from reference TRBV11-3 and TRBJ2-3, reads EAGVVQSPRYKIIEKKQPVAFWCNPISGHNTLYWYLQNLGQGPELLIRYENEEAVDDSQLPKDRFSAERLKGVDSTLKIQPAELGDSAVYLCASSSGLAGVSDTQYFGPGTRLTVL.

V is TRBV5-1 and J is TRBJ2-1, with TRBD2 identical over 8 bases. The V gene's germline CDR1 is SGHRS and CDR2 YFSETQ. Trimming at V came to 1 base and at J to 10 bases, leaving 13 bases not matched to a gene. The CDR3 has 16 residues. The CDR3 loop reads CASSLRGGGPYDEQFF. CDR3 in DNA: TGCGCCAGCAGCTTGAGGGGCGGGGGGCCTTATGACGAGCAGTTCTTC.

The rearrangement uses TRBV7-6 and TRBJ2-1; 7 bases match TRBD2. Germline loops: CDR1 SGHVS, CDR2 FNYEAQ. With 5 bases clipped from V and 4 bases from J, the junction kept 5 bases outside the gene matches. The CDR3 is 14 amino acids. CDR3: CASSLERGYNEQFF. CDR3 DNA: TGTGCCAGCAGCCTTGAGCGGGGATACAATGAGCAGTTCTTC.

The rearrangement uses TRBV4-3 and TRBJ2-5; TRBD1 might be the D (7 bases). The V end was cut by 0 bases, the J end by 4 bases, with 9 bases between. Germline V lookup: CDR1 LGHNA, CDR2 YSLEER. This CDR3 has 14 residues. CDR3 in amino acids: CASSQDQGGETQYF. The CDR3 bases are TGCGCCAGCAGCCAAGATCAGGGGGGAGAGACCCAGTACTTC.

CDR3 bases: TGTGCCAGCAGCTTAGAATACAAGAACACTGAAGCTTTCTTT. Encoded protein: CASSLEYKNTEAFF. The gene calls are TRBV11-1 and TRBJ1-1, with D unresolved. Germline V CDR1 and CDR2: SGHAT, FQDESV (reference sequence). The CDR3 loop spans 14 amino acids. With 1 base removed from V and 1 base from J, the gap between germline ends came to 7 bases.

This chain links TRBV13 with TRBJ1-2, with TRBD1 as a possible D gene (5 bases). Trimming stripped 5 bases from V and 7 bases from J, with 14 bases between. CDR1 is PRHDT, CDR2 FYEKMQ, per germline (reference sequence). The CDR3 contains 13 residues. CDR3 in DNA: TGTGCCAGCAGCAAAAGGGGTTTCCCTGGCTACACCTTC. It is translated as CASSKRGFPGYTF.

The CDR3 here is CASSQELSPYSGSGYTF. CDR3 nucleotides: TGCGCCAGCAGCCAAGAATTGTCACCGTACTCTGGTAGTGGCTACACCTTC. V gene TRBV4-3 combines with J gene TRBJ1-2, with D unresolved. Trimming took off 0 bases at V and 7 bases at J, with 21 bases between the two ends. Germline V gene data show CDR1 as LGHNA and CDR2 as YSLEER. The CDR3 totals 17 residues.

This clone occurred once. This chain links TRBV6-1 with TRBJ1-4, with 7 bases aligning to TRBD1. The germline CDR1 and CDR2 sequences are MNHNS and SASEGT. The CDR3 loop spans 14 amino acids. J gave up 7 bases and V 7 bases, and 9 bases lay outside the gene matches. The CDR3 sequence: CASKLDRAVEKLFF. CDR3 in DNA: TGTGCCAGCAAACTTGACAGGGCGGTTGAAAAACTGTTTTTT.

This clone was counted a single time. The chain combines TRBV19 with TRBJ1-3, with D perhaps matching TRBD1 (6 bases). Between the trimmed V and J ends, which lost 1 base and 0 bases, there was a span of 13 bases. The CDR3 is made up of 17 amino acids. Germline V CDR1 and CDR2: LNHDA, SQIVND (reference sequence). CDR3 residues: CASSIARDTYSGNTIYF. CDR3 DNA: TGTGCCAGTAGTATAGCCCGGGACACCTACTCTGGAAACACCATATATTTT.

The rearrangement links TRBV18 to TRBJ1-5, with unresolved D. Germline-derived CDR1 and CDR2 are KGHSH and LQKENI. The CDR3 is 12 residues long. Between the trimmed V and J ends, which lost 0 bases and 7 bases, there was a span of 4 bases. DNA of the CDR3: TGTGCCAGCTCACCACCGGCGCAGCCCCAGCATTTT. Protein product: CASSPPAQPQHF.

V usage is TRBV2 and J usage is TRBJ1-1, with D tentatively TRBD1 (6 bases). The CDR3 is 14 residues long. CDR1 and CDR2 (germline): SNHLY, FYNNEI. With 2 bases removed from V and 6 bases from J, the gap between germline ends came to 13 bases. The CDR3, as DNA: TGTGCCAGCAGTGAATCGGGGGCTTTCGCTGAAGCTTTCTTT. It specifies CASSESGAFAEAFF.

The chain recombines TRBV6-6 with TRBJ2-1; D remains unclear. The CDR3 loop spans 13 amino acids. The germline CDR1 and CDR2 sequences are MNHNY and SVGAGI (reference sequence). Trimming removed 7 bases from V and 3 bases from J, with 10 bases in between. The CDR3 coding sequence is TGTGCCAGCATCGACGGATTCTACAATGAGCAGTTCTTC. This encodes CASIDGFYNEQFF.

This chain joins TRBV30 and TRBJ1-4, with 9 positions matching TRBD1. V trimming: 5 bases; J trimming: 5 bases; junction bases outside the gene matches: 6. Per germline, CDR1 GTSNPN and CDR2 SVGIG (reference sequence). This CDR3 region has 14 residues. The CDR3 nucleotides read TGTGCCTGGTCCCTACAGGGGGCAAATGAAAAACTGTTTTTT. Protein sequence: CAWSLQGANEKLFF.

Worth noting for this clone: One end of the junction fails to match germline, which may point to a read error. Other DNA sequences in the sample encode the same CDR3. The chain carries TRBV6-1 and TRBJ1-2; tentatively, D is TRBD1 (5 bases). The length of the CDR3 is 15 residues. Germline V CDR1 and CDR2: MNHNS, SASEGT. CDR3 coding DNA: TGCGCCAGCATCGATGCGGTGGGGGGAATGTATGGCTACACCTTC. Residues: CASIDAVGGMYGYTF.

The V and J genes are TRBV7-2 and TRBJ1-2; 12 nucleotides agree with TRBD1. Germline V lookup: CDR1 SGHTA, CDR2 FQGNSA. This CDR3 region has 15 residues. V shed 5 bases, J shed 7 bases, and the junction held 8 bases outside the gene matches. CDR3 nucleotides: TGTGCCAGCAGCCTTGGGACAGGGGGCGCGGTTGGCTACACCTTC. Translation gives CASSLGTGGAVGYTF.